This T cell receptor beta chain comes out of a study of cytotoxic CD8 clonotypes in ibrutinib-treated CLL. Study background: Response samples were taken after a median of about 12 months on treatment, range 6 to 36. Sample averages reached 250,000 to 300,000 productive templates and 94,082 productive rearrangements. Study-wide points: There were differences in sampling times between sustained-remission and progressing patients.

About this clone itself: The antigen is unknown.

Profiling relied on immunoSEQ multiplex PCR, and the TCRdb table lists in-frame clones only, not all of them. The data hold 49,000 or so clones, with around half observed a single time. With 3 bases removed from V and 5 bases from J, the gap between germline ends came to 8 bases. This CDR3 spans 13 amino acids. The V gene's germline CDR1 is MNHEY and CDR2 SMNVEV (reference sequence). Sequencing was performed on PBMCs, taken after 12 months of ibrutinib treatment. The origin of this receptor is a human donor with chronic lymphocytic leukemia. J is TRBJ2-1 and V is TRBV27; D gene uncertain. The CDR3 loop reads CASSFKVDNEQFF. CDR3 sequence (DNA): TGTGCCAGCAGTTTCAAGGTGGACAATGAGCAGTTCTTC.